This T cell receptor (beta chain) emerged from a study of molecular identifiers for immune sequencing clone quantification. Across the whole study: In the replicates, RNA derived from about 19,000 or 110,000 naive CD8 cells was divided into five parts, and four were sequenced.

CD8+CD4-CCR7+CD45RA+ cells were sorted as naive CD8 T cells. The CDR3 spans 16 residues. V was trimmed by 1 base and J by 6 bases, leaving 15 bases between them. CDR1 SGHNT and CDR2 YENEEA come from the germline V gene. This clonotype came up many times. Antigen unknown. TCRdb redid the calling of the PCR reads with MiXCR, one entry per CDR3 protein. The repertoire includes 85,000 to 90,000 distinct CDR3 sequences, about 23% of them detected once, and roughly 0.8% sits in the top ten. Study outcomes and limitations: Among effectors, clones above 20 RNA copies held over 97% of molecules; among naive cells, under 1%.

The sample was naive CD8+ T cells from blood, with Jurkat cell RNA spiked in. Subset indicated: FACS-sorted CD8+CD4-CCR7+CD45RA+ naive T cells. V is TRBV11-3 and J is TRBJ1-4; no firm D call. The sequence was collected from a human donor in good health. Some libraries in this study had Jurkat cell RNA spiked in. CDR3 bases: TGTGCCAGCAGCTTAGCCCAAGGAAGGATGCATGAAAAACTGTTTTTT. This sequence encodes CASSLAQGRMHEKLFF.